Listed below are T cell receptor beta chains from one sample, sequenced in a study of patients and donors after allogeneic stem cell transplantation. A single record per CDR3 protein comes from TCRdb applying MiXCR to the RT-PCR reads. Among 2,700 or so distinct CDR3 sequences listed, about a sixth were seen once. Sequencing used blood, either unsorted or a sorted T cell fraction (not recorded which). Source of these receptors: a human donor who was either an allogeneic HSCT recipient or a stem cell or donor lymphocyte infusion donor (not recorded which). It is not recorded whose cells these are; they may come from a transplant donor. CDR3s include the opening cysteine and the closing phenylalanine or tryptophan. The D gene is left open where the match is weak. A row's size may be missing; if present it is once, few, many or a size class.

TRBV20-1,few,.,TRBJ2-7,TGCAGTGCCCCCGACAGTCACCACGAGCAGTACTTC,CSAPDSHHEQYF
TRBV5-5,large,TRBD1,TRBJ1-1,TGTGCCAGCAGCCCGCGTGAAGGGACAGGGGACTATCTGGGTGCTTTCTTT,CASSPREGTGDYLGAFF
TRBV29-1,few,.,TRBJ2-7,TGCAGCGCGGGGGAAACCTACGAGCAGTACTTC,CSAGETYEQYF
TRBV10-2,few,.,TRBJ1-4,TGCGCCAGCAGTGATGAGACAGACAGACTGTTTTTT,CASSDETDRLFF
TRBV5-1,.,.,TRBJ1-5,TGCGCCAGCAGCTTGGCCGGCTATAGCAATCAGCCCCAGCATTTT,CASSLAGYSNQPQHF
TRBV9,.,.,TRBJ2-6,TGTGCCAGCAGCGTAGGAGTGGCCGGGGCCAACGTCCTGACTTTC,CASSVGVAGANVLTF
TRBV7-9,.,.,TRBJ1-1,TGTGCCAGCAGCTTAGAGACCGGACGGTCTGAAGCTTTCTTT,CASSLETGRSEAFF
TRBV19,few,TRBD1,TRBJ2-3,TGTGCCAGTAGGACAGGGCTGGCAGATACGCAGTATTTT,CASRTGLADTQYF
TRBV7-2,medium-sized,.,TRBJ2-1,TGTGCCAGCAGCCGCGCGGGCTACAATGAGCAGTTCTTC,CASSRAGYNEQFF
TRBV7-3,medium-sized,TRBD1,TRBJ1-2,TGTGCCAGCAGCATTACACAGGGGAATGGCTACACCTTC,CASSITQGNGYTF
TRBV30,.,.,TRBJ2-6,TGTGCCTGGAGTCCCCCGGCAGTTACTGGGGCCAACGTCCTGACTTTC,CAWSPPAVTGANVLTF
TRBV27,few,TRBD1,TRBJ2-7,TGTGCCAGCAGTACCTCGGACAGGGGGCGCGAGCAGTACTTC,CASSTSDRGREQYF
TRBV6-6,.,TRBD2,TRBJ2-7,TGTGCCAGCAGTTACTCGGCGGGGGCCTACGAGCAGTACTTC,CASSYSAGAYEQYF
TRBV5-6,large,TRBD1,TRBJ1-1,TGTGCCAGCAGCTTGTACGGGACAGGGGGTTTTACTGAAGCTTTCTTT,CASSLYGTGGFTEAFF
TRBV7-2,medium-sized,.,TRBJ2-3,TGTGCCAGCAGCTTAAACTCGGTCGGCACAGATACGCAGTATTTT,CASSLNSVGTDTQYF
TRBV27,.,TRBD1,TRBJ1-1,TGTGCCAGCAGTTTATCGTCAGGACAGGGGGCGACAGCTTTCTTT,CASSLSSGQGATAFF
TRBV20-1,few,TRBD2,TRBJ2-7,TGCAGTGCCGAGACCACTAGCGGGGGCGAGCAGTACTTC,CSAETTSGGEQYF
TRBV6-6,.,.,TRBJ2-7,TGTGCCAGCAGTCGACAGTTCTACGAGCAGTACTTC,CASSRQFYEQYF
TRBV6-6,large,.,TRBJ2-4,TGTGCCAGCAGTTACGGAGGGGCCAAAAACATTCAGTACTTC,CASSYGGAKNIQYF
TRBV29-1,.,.,TRBJ2-2,TGCAGCGTGAACCACCGGAGCAACGGGGAGCTGTTTTTT,CSVNHRSNGELFF
TRBV7-7,medium-sized,.,TRBJ1-5,TGTGCTAGCAGCTTAGCCATAAATCAGCCCCAGCATTTT,CASSLAINQPQHF
TRBV5-1,few,TRBD2,TRBJ2-3,TGCGCCAGCAGCTTGGTAGCGGGAGGAACCACAGATACGCAGTATTTT,CASSLVAGGTTDTQYF
TRBV5-1,.,.,TRBJ2-2,TGCGCCAGCAGCTTACAAGGAGGAGACACCGGGGAGCTGTTTTTT,CASSLQGGDTGELFF
TRBV9,.,.,TRBJ1-5,TGTGCCAGCAGCGCAGGGGTAGCGGGCAATCAGCCCCAGCATTTT,CASSAGVAGNQPQHF
TRBV5-6,large,.,TRBJ2-7,TGTGCCAGCAGCGGCCTGTACGAGCAGTACTTC,CASSGLYEQYF
TRBV7-3,.,TRBD2,TRBJ2-1,TGTGCCAGCAAGCTAGCGGGAGGTCTAAATGAGCAGTTCTTC,CASKLAGGLNEQFF
TRBV7-2,few,.,TRBJ2-3,TGTGCCAGCAGCCGACTGAGCACAGATACGCAGTATTTT,CASSRLSTDTQYF
TRBV5-1,large,TRBD1,TRBJ2-1,TGCGCCAGCAGCATAGGACAGGGAAGCTACAATGAGCAGTTCTTC,CASSIGQGSYNEQFF
TRBV7-9,medium-sized,.,TRBJ2-7,TGTGCCAGCAGCTTGCCAGGTGGATACGAGCAGTACTTC,CASSLPGGYEQYF
TRBV6-2/TRBV6-3,medium-sized,.,TRBJ2-7,TGTGCCAGCAGTTCCCCCGGACGGGGATGGGCGTTGTACTTC,CASSSPGRGWALYF
TRBV5-1,few,TRBD2,TRBJ2-5,TGCGCCAGCAGCCCGGGAGGACTAGTGGGTGAGACCCAGTACTTC,CASSPGGLVGETQYF
TRBV29-1,.,.,TRBJ2-1,TGCAGCGCAACACGTGGAGGGAGGTGGGATGAGCAGTTCTTC,CSATRGGRWDEQFF
TRBV7-2,medium-sized,.,TRBJ2-2,TGTGCCGCCCGGCTAGACCTGAACACCGGGGAGCTGTTTTTT,CAARLDLNTGELFF
TRBV7-3,hyperexpanded,.,TRBJ2-1,TGTGCCAGCAGCCCCCAGACAGGACTAAACAATGAGCAGTTCTTC,CASSPQTGLNNEQFF
TRBV7-2,medium-sized,.,TRBJ2-3,TGTGCCAGCAGCTTATACAGCAGCACAGATACGCAGTATTTT,CASSLYSSTDTQYF